This TCR beta chain was observed in a study of OX40 agonist ivuxolimab in advanced cancers. Profiled with immunoSEQ multiplex PCR; TCRdb holds only in-frame clones, not every one. The sample has roughly 48,000 clones, 65% to 90% seen once. Germline CDR1 LGHNA, CDR2 YNFKEQ. Trimming removed 1 base at V and 5 bases at J, with 3 bases between. CDR3 size: 11 residues. The rearrangement links TRBV4-2 to TRBJ2-7; D call uncertain. The sequence was collected from an adult with an advanced solid tumor such as melanoma, head and neck, liver or kidney cancer. The sequenced sample was CD4+ or CD8+ T cells sorted from blood, obtained in a trial of the OX40 agonist ivuxolimab. CDR3 DNA: TGTGCCAGCAGCCAAGTTGACGAGCAGTACTTC. Its protein product is CASSQVDEQYF.